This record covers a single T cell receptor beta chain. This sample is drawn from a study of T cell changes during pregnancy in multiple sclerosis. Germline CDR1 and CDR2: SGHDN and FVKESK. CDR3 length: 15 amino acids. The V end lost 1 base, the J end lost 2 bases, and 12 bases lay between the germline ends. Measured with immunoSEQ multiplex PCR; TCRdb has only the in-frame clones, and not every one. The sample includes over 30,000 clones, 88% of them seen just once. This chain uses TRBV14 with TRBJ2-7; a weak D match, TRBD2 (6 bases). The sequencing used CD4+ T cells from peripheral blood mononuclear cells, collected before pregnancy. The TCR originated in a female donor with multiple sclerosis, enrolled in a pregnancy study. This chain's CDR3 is CASSQGLAPTYEQYF. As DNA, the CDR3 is TGTGCCAGCAGCCAAGGCCTAGCGCCGACCTACGAGCAGTACTTC.